This is a list of T cell receptor beta chains from one sample in a study of T cells in Graves' hyperthyroidism and ophthalmopathy. MiXCR, applied by TCRdb to the multiplex PCR reads, yields one record per CDR3 protein. The sample records about 600,000 distinct CDR3 sequences, 13% to 15% being singletons. The sequencing input was blood. Receptors were obtained from a woman between 18 and 30 years old with Graves' ophthalmopathy. CDR3s include the opening cysteine and the closing phenylalanine or tryptophan. D genes are given only for firm matches. For some rows the clone size is stated as once, few or many, or as a class when expanded; others skip it.

V: TRBV28; J: TRBJ2-7; size: -; D: TRBD1; CDR3: CASSLGQEMTYEQYF
V: TRBV3-1; J: TRBJ2-5; size: many; D: TRBD1; CDR3: CASSPGQGEHAETQYF
V: TRBV7-9; J: TRBJ2-6; size: many; D: TRBD2; CDR3: CASSLDKRGSGANVLTF
V: TRBV27; J: TRBJ1-1; size: many; D: -; CDR3: CASSFAGSEAFF
V: TRBV7-6; J: TRBJ2-1; size: few; D: -; CDR3: CASSAAGASDAEQFF
V: TRBV20-1; J: TRBJ1-1; size: many; D: -; CDR3: CSVKRRDGAMNTEAFF
V: TRBV7-9; J: TRBJ2-7; size: many; D: -; CDR3: CASSHLRDKWNEQYF
V: TRBV9; J: TRBJ2-5; size: -; D: TRBD2; CDR3: CASSVGTSGRLVPETQYF
V: TRBV6-1; J: TRBJ1-5; size: many; D: -; CDR3: CASRNTGTPNQPQHF
V: TRBV7-3; J: TRBJ2-1; size: few; D: -; CDR3: CASSFLGNYNEQFF
V: TRBV28; J: TRBJ1-1; size: -; D: -; CDR3: CASGTEMNTEAFF
V: TRBV29-1; J: TRBJ2-5; size: many; D: -; CDR3: CSVRGGKGQETQYF
V: TRBV9; J: TRBJ2-1; size: many; D: TRBD2; CDR3: CASSVDVLSRGDYNEQFF
V: TRBV30; J: TRBJ2-5; size: many; D: -; CDR3: CAWSVPFEETQYF
V: TRBV28; J: TRBJ2-3; size: many; D: TRBD1; CDR3: CASSDRDRFTDTQYF
V: TRBV12-3/TRBV12-4; J: TRBJ2-3; size: few; D: TRBD2; CDR3: CASSVASGRGTQYF
V: TRBV7-9; J: TRBJ1-5; size: -; D: -; CDR3: CASSSSRLYSNQPQHF
V: TRBV9; J: TRBJ1-5; size: many; D: -; CDR3: CASSGRDSSNQPQHF
V: TRBV2; J: TRBJ1-6; size: few; D: -; CDR3: CASSEVQGASNSPLHF
V: TRBV5-5; J: TRBJ2-1; size: -; D: -; CDR3: CASSLRLGTQDREQFF
V: TRBV5-1; J: TRBJ2-5; size: few; D: TRBD1; CDR3: CASSLGDRDTETQYF
V: TRBV28; J: TRBJ2-7; size: -; D: TRBD2; CDR3: CASSPFLAGGFEQYF
V: TRBV27; J: TRBJ2-3; size: few; D: -; CDR3: CASSFRRETDTQYF
V: TRBV6-2/TRBV6-3; J: TRBJ2-7; size: many; D: TRBD1; CDR3: CASSSRDRDAEQYF
V: TRBV20-1; J: TRBJ2-7; size: many; D: -; CDR3: CSARDQGYEQYF
V: TRBV12-3/TRBV12-4; J: TRBJ2-2; size: many; D: -; CDR3: CASSSPNTGELFF
V: TRBV19; J: TRBJ2-7; size: -; D: TRBD2; CDR3: CASSEGLVHYEQYF
V: TRBV27; J: TRBJ2-5; size: many; D: TRBD1; CDR3: CASSLRDRGQGTQYF
V: TRBV6-5; J: TRBJ2-4; size: many; D: TRBD1; CDR3: CASSYSLDRVSKNIQYF
V: TRBV18; J: TRBJ2-7; size: few; D: -; CDR3: CASSLRDTPSEQYF
V: TRBV7-8; J: TRBJ1-5; size: many; D: -; CDR3: CASSFIQGFNQPQHF
V: TRBV30; J: TRBJ2-3; size: many; D: TRBD2; CDR3: CAWSGALAGRDTQYF
V: TRBV24-1; J: TRBJ2-3; size: few; D: TRBD2; CDR3: CATAGTSGRLADTQYF
V: TRBV3-1; J: TRBJ1-4; size: many; D: TRBD1; CDR3: CASSQNGQGRKLFF
V: TRBV7-9; J: TRBJ2-2; size: few; D: TRBD2; CDR3: CASSLAPLWGGNTGELFF
V: TRBV4-1; J: TRBJ1-5; size: few; D: -; CDR3: CASSHPLRGPPQHF
V: TRBV19; J: TRBJ2-1; size: many; D: TRBD1; CDR3: CASRSRDRGYNEQFF
V: TRBV19; J: TRBJ1-5; size: few; D: -; CDR3: CASSIEVTANQPQHF
V: TRBV5-1; J: TRBJ1-3; size: -; D: -; CDR3: CASSDQRGNTIYF
V: TRBV6-2/TRBV6-3; J: TRBJ2-4; size: -; D: TRBD1; CDR3: CASSWPGQGIAKNIQYF
V: TRBV11-2; J: TRBJ2-1; size: many; D: TRBD1; CDR3: CASSLLRTGGYNEQFF
V: TRBV27; J: TRBJ2-7; size: many; D: -; CDR3: CASTGDYEQYF
V: TRBV18; J: TRBJ2-7; size: many; D: -; CDR3: CASSPWAVRCEQYF
V: TRBV4-2; J: TRBJ1-1; size: few; D: -; CDR3: CASSQDDGGAGEAFF
V: TRBV2; J: TRBJ1-2; size: many; D: -; CDR3: CASSERGNDGYTF
V: TRBV28; J: TRBJ2-5; size: many; D: -; CDR3: CASSSETRGDETQYF
V: TRBV2; J: TRBJ1-1; size: -; D: -; CDR3: CANSELLSGIGEAFF
V: TRBV2; J: TRBJ2-1; size: many; D: TRBD1; CDR3: CASSATGTGTYEQFF
V: TRBV25-1; J: TRBJ1-5; size: -; D: TRBD1; CDR3: CASSSGQGAAQPQHF